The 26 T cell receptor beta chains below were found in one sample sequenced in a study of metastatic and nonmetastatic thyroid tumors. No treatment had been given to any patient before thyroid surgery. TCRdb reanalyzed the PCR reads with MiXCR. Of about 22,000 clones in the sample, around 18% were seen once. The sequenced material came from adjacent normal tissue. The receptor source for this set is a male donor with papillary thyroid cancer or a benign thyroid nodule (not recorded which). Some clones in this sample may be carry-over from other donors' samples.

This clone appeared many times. The chain's CDR3 is CASSPGDRPYYGYTF. For the CDR3, the DNA is TGCGCCAGCAGCCCAGGGGACAGGCCTTACTATGGCTACACCTTC. The chain carries TRBV5-1 and TRBJ1-2; 8 nucleotides line up with TRBD1. V was clipped by 4 bases and J by 3 bases; unmatched bases: 8. The CDR3 has 15 residues. Germline V gives CDR1 SGHRS, CDR2 YFSETQ. Full variable domain (missing parts from reference TRBV5-1 and TRBJ1-2): KAGVTQTPRYLIKTRGQQVTLSCSPISGHRSVSWYQQTPGQGLQFLFEYFSETQRNKGNFPGRFSGRQFSNSRSEMNVSTLELGDSALYLCASSPGDRPYYGYTFGSGTRLTVV.

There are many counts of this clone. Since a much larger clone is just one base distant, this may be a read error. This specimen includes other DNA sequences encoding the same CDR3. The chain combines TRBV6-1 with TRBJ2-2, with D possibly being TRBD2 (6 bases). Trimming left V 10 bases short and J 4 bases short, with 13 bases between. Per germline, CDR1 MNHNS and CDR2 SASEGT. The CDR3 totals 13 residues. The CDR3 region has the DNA TGTGCCAAACCGGAGGGCCGCACCGGGGAGCTGTTTTTT. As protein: CAKPEGRTGELFF.

The CDR3 sequence: CASSYHQASYEQYF. CDR3 nucleotide sequence: TGTGCCAGCAGTTACCACCAGGCTTCCTACGAGCAGTACTTC. The chain is built from TRBV12-3 or TRBV12-4 and TRBJ2-7; D is unclear. Trimming pared 4 bases from V and 1 base from J, leaving 11 bases between. The CDR3 consists of 14 residues.

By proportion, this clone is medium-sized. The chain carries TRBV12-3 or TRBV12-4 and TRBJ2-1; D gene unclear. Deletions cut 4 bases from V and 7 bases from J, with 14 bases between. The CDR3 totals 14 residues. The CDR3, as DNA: TGTGCCAGCAGTTCTTGGCCCCCTATGAATGAGCAGTTCTTC. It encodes CASSSWPPMNEQFF.

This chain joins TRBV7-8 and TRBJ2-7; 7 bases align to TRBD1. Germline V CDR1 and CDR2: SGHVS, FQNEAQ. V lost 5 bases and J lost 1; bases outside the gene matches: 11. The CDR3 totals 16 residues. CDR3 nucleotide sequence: TGTGCCAGCAGCACATCTCCGGGACAGCTATCCTACGAGCAGTACTTC. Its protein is CASSTSPGQLSYEQYF.

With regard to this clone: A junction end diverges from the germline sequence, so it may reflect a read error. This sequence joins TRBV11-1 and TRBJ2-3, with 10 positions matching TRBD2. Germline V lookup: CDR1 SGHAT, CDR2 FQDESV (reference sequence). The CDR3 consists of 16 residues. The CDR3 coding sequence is TGTGCCAGCAGCTTAGACCCACTAGCGGGGACAGATACGCGGTATTTT. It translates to CASSLDPLAGTDTRYF.

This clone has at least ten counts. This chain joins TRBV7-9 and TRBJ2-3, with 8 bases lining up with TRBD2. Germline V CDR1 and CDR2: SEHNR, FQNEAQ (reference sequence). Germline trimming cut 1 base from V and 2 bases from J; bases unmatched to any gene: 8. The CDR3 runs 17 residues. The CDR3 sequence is CASSLGYSGVNTDTQYF. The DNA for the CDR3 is TGTGCCAGCAGCTTAGGTTATAGCGGGGTGAACACAGATACGCAGTATTTT.

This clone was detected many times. The CDR3: CASSQRGGYNEQFF. The DNA for the CDR3 is TGTGCCAGCAGCCAGCGGGGGGGCTACAATGAGCAGTTCTTC. The V call is TRBV13, the J call TRBJ2-1; 10 bases line up with TRBD2. Germline V CDR1 and CDR2: PRHDT, FYEKMQ (reference sequence). V dropped 5 bases and J dropped 3; count of bases not matched to a gene: 1. This CDR3 has 14 residues.

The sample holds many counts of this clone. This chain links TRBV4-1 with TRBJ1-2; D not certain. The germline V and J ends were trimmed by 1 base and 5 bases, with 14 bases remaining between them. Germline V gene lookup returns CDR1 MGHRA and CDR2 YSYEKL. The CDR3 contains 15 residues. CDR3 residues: CASSQGSDGDYGYTF. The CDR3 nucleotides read TGCGCCAGCAGCCAAGGGTCGGACGGCGATTATGGCTACACCTTC.

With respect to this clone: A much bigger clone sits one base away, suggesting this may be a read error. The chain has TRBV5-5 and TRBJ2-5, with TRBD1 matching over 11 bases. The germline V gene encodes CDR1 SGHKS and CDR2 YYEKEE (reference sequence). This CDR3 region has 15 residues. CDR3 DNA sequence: TGTGTCAGCAGCTTGAGGGACAGGGGGTTAGAGACCCAGTACTTC. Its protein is CVSSLRDRGLETQYF.

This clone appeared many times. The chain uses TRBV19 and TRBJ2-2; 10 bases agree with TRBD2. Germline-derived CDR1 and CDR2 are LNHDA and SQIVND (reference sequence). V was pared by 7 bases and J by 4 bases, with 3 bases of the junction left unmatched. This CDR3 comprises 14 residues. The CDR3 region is CASIRLAGTGELFF. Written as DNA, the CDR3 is TGTGCCAGTATTCGACTAGCGGGCACCGGGGAGCTGTTTTTT.

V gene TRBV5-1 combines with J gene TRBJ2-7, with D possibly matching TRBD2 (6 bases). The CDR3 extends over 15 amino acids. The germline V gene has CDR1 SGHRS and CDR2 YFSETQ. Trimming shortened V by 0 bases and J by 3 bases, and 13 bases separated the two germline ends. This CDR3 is CASSLEGGGIYEQYF. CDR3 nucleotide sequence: TGCGCCAGCAGCTTGGAGGGCGGAGGGATCTACGAGCAGTACTTC.

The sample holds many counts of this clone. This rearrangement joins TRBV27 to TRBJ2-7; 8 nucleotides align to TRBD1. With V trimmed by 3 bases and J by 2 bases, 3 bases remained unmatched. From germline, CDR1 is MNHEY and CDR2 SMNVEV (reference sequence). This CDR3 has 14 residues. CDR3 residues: CASSLARGPYEQYF. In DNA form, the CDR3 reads TGTGCCAGCAGTTTGGCCAGGGGGCCCTACGAGCAGTACTTC.

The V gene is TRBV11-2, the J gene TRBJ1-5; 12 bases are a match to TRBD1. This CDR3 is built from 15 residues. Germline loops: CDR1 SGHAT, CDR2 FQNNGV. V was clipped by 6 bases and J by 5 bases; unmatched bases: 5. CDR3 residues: CASSEGQGAHQPQHF. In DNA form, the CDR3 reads TGTGCCAGCAGTGAGGGACAGGGGGCTCATCAGCCCCAGCATTTT.

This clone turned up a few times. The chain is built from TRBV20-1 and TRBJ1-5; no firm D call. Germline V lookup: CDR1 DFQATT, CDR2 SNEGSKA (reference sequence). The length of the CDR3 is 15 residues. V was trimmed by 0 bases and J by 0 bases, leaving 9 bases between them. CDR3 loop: CSARDRSRSNQPQHF. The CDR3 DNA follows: TGCAGTGCTAGAGACAGATCCCGTAGCAATCAGCCCCAGCATTTT.

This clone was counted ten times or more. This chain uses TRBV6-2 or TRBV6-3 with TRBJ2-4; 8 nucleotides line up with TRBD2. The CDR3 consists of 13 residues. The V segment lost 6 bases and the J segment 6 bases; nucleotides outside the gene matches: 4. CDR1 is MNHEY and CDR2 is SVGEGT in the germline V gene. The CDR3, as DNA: TGTGCCAGCAGACAACGGGGGGGAAACATTCAGTACTTC. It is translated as CASRQRGGNIQYF.

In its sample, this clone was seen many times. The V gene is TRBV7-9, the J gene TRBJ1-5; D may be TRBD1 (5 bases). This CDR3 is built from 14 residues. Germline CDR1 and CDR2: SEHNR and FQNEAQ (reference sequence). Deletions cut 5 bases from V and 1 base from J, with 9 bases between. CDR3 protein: CASSLTGSNQPQHF. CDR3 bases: TGTGCCAGCAGCCTAACAGGCAGCAATCAGCCCCAGCATTTT.

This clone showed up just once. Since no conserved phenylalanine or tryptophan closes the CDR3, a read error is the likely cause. CDR3 nucleotide sequence: TGTGCCACCAGTCAGAAGAGCTCGTACAATGAGCAGTTCTAC. Encoded protein: CATSQKSSYNEQFY. The chain couples TRBV24-1 to TRBJ2-1; D is unclear. CDR3 length: 14 amino acids. Trimming took 6 bases from V and 4 from J, leaving 12 bases between them. Germline CDR1 reads KGHDR; CDR2 reads SFDVKD.

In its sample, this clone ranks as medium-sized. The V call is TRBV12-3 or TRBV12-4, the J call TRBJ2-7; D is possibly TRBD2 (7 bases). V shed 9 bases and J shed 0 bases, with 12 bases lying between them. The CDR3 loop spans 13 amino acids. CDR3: CASAGALSYEQYF. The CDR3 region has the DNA TGTGCCAGTGCGGGGGCCCTCTCCTACGAGCAGTACTTC.

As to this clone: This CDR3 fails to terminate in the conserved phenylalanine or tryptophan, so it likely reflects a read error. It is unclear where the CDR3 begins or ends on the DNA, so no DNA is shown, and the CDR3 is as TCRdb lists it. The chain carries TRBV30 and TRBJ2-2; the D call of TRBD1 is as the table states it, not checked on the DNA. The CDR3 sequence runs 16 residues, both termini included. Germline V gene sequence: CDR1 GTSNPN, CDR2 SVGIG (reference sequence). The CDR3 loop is CAWENDRVANTGELCC.

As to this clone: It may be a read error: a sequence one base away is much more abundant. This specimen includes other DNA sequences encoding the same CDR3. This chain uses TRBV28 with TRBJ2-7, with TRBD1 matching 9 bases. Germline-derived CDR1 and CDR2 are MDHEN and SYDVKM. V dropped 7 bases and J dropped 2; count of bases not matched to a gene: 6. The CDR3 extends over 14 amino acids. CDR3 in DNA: TGTGCCAGCACCCAGGGACAGGGTGCCTACGAGCAGTACTTC. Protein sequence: CASTQGQGAYEQYF. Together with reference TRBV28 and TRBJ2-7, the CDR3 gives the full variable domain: DVKVTQSSRYLVKRTGEKVFLECVQDMDHENMFWYRQDPGLGLRLIYFSYDVKMKEKGDIPEGYSVSREKKERFSLILESASTNQTSMYLCASTQGQGAYEQYFGPGTRLTVT.

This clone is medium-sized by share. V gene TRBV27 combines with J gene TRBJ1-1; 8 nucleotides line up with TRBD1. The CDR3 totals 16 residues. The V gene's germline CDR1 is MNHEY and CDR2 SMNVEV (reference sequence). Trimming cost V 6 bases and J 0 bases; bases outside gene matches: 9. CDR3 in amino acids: CASSLQGDWMNTEAFF. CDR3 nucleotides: TGTGCCAGCAGCCTACAGGGGGACTGGATGAACACTGAAGCTTTCTTT.

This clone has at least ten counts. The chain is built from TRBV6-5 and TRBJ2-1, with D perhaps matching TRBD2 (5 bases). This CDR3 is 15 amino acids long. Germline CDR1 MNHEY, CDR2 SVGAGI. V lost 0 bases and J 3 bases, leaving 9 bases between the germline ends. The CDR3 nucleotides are TGTGCCAGCAGTTACTCGTACCGGGGCTACAATGAGCAGTTCTTC. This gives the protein CASSYSYRGYNEQFF.

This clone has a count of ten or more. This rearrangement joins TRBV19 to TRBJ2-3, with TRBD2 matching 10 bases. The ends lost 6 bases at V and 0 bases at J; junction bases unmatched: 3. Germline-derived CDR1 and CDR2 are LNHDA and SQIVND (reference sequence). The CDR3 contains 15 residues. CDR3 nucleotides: TGTGCCAGTAGCCTGACTAGCGGGAGCACAGATACGCAGTATTTT. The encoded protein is CASSLTSGSTDTQYF.

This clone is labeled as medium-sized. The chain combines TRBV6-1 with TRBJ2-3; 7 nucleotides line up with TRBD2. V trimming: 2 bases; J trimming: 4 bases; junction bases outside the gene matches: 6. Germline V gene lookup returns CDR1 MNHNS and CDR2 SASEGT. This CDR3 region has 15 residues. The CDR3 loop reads CASSEWRGIPDTQYF. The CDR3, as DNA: TGTGCCAGCAGTGAATGGCGGGGGATCCCAGATACGCAGTATTTT.

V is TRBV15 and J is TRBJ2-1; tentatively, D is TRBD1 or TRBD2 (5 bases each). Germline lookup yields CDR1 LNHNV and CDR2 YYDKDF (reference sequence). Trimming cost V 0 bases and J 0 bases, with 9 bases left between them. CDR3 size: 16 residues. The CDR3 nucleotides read TGTGCCACCAGCAGAGATCGAGGGGTCTCCTACAATGAGCAGTTCTTC. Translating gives CATSRDRGVSYNEQFF.